A selection of T cell receptor beta chains follows, all from one sample in a study of blood T cell repertoires in COVID-19. This table comes from immunoSEQ multiplex PCR, and its TCRdb copy is limited to in-frame clones, with some not included. The sample shows a few hundred thousand clones, roughly four fifths of them seen only once. Sequencing used peripheral blood. The receptor source for this set is an elderly woman with COVID-19, enrolled during active disease. CDR3s include the opening cysteine and the closing phenylalanine or tryptophan. The D gene is left open where the match is weak.

j_call: TRBJ2-7; v_call: TRBV28; d_call: .; cdr3_aa: CASSLGPSAYEQYF
j_call: TRBJ2-5; v_call: TRBV30; d_call: .; cdr3_aa: CAWGRQSLGETQYF
j_call: TRBJ1-4; v_call: TRBV10-1; d_call: TRBD1; cdr3_aa: CASSEAGGEKLFF
j_call: TRBJ2-6; v_call: TRBV6-1; d_call: TRBD2; cdr3_aa: CASSGTSGSSGANVLTF
j_call: TRBJ2-3; v_call: TRBV2; d_call: TRBD2; cdr3_aa: CASLPGLAGSDTQYF
j_call: TRBJ2-7; v_call: TRBV3-1/TRBV3-2; d_call: TRBD2; cdr3_aa: CASSPPLAGAYEQYF
j_call: TRBJ1-2; v_call: TRBV19; d_call: .; cdr3_aa: CASSSLTGYDGYTF
j_call: TRBJ2-4; v_call: TRBV29-1; d_call: TRBD2; cdr3_aa: CSVCRDAGDIQYF
j_call: TRBJ1-4; v_call: TRBV7-9; d_call: TRBD1; cdr3_aa: CASSQQGASNEKLFF
j_call: TRBJ1-3; v_call: TRBV9; d_call: .; cdr3_aa: CASSLQDSGNTIYF
j_call: TRBJ2-7; v_call: TRBV13; d_call: TRBD2; cdr3_aa: CASSLVRRGGLGEQYF
j_call: TRBJ2-2; v_call: TRBV6-2/TRBV6-3; d_call: .; cdr3_aa: CASSSQTISGELFF
j_call: TRBJ1-1; v_call: TRBV4-1; d_call: TRBD1; cdr3_aa: CASRGRAGGLSEAFF
j_call: TRBJ2-7; v_call: TRBV7-2; d_call: .; cdr3_aa: CASSFFREEQYF
j_call: TRBJ1-1; v_call: TRBV19; d_call: .; cdr3_aa: CASSLEGSRGAFF
j_call: TRBJ2-2; v_call: TRBV30; d_call: TRBD1; cdr3_aa: CAWRRQGTGELFF
j_call: TRBJ2-5; v_call: TRBV19; d_call: TRBD2; cdr3_aa: CASSIVQRGPGQETQYF
j_call: TRBJ2-6; v_call: TRBV10-1; d_call: TRBD1; cdr3_aa: CASSDNTGEAGANVLTF
j_call: TRBJ1-2; v_call: TRBV28; d_call: .; cdr3_aa: CASSFGGWSYTF
j_call: TRBJ1-2; v_call: TRBV28; d_call: .; cdr3_aa: CASSLRFSDGYTF
j_call: TRBJ2-5; v_call: TRBV19; d_call: TRBD2; cdr3_aa: CASTTGTTLETQYF
j_call: TRBJ2-7; v_call: TRBV11-2; d_call: TRBD2; cdr3_aa: CASSLGLAGAYEQYF
j_call: TRBJ2-1; v_call: TRBV7-9; d_call: TRBD2; cdr3_aa: CASSLGQRGAYNEQFF
j_call: TRBJ2-7; v_call: TRBV29-1; d_call: .; cdr3_aa: CSVEAFPYRDPPSNEQYF
j_call: TRBJ1-1; v_call: TRBV6-6; d_call: .; cdr3_aa: CASSSGQIDTEAFF
j_call: TRBJ2-5; v_call: TRBV11-2; d_call: .; cdr3_aa: CASSLDSRKTQYF
j_call: TRBJ1-4; v_call: TRBV5-1; d_call: TRBD1; cdr3_aa: CASRSGTGNEKLFF
j_call: TRBJ1-2; v_call: TRBV28; d_call: TRBD1; cdr3_aa: CASRAPGQGYGYTF
j_call: TRBJ2-7; v_call: TRBV6-1; d_call: TRBD2; cdr3_aa: CASSEFSLAVSSYEQYF
j_call: TRBJ1-1; v_call: TRBV7-9; d_call: TRBD1; cdr3_aa: CASSSGQGAQDTEAFF
j_call: TRBJ1-2; v_call: TRBV4-1; d_call: .; cdr3_aa: CASSPQAFDEVWGYTF
j_call: TRBJ1-1; v_call: TRBV15; d_call: .; cdr3_aa: CATSPRQLNTEAFF
j_call: TRBJ1-1; v_call: TRBV3-1/TRBV3-2; d_call: .; cdr3_aa: CASSQDITAGRTEAFF
j_call: TRBJ1-1; v_call: TRBV28; d_call: TRBD1; cdr3_aa: CASSYRGRVSEAFF
j_call: TRBJ1-1; v_call: TRBV19; d_call: TRBD1; cdr3_aa: CASSSPRQGPTEAFF
j_call: TRBJ2-4; v_call: TRBV7-9; d_call: TRBD2; cdr3_aa: CASSLVLAGAPRDIQYF
j_call: TRBJ1-4; v_call: TRBV19; d_call: .; cdr3_aa: CASSRQRGQTNEKLFF
j_call: TRBJ2-7; v_call: TRBV7-2; d_call: TRBD2; cdr3_aa: CASSRSGTQYEQYF
j_call: TRBJ2-2; v_call: TRBV5-7; d_call: .; cdr3_aa: CASSCRQPVTGELFF
j_call: TRBJ2-2; v_call: TRBV7-2; d_call: TRBD1; cdr3_aa: CASSLLTGTGSGELFF
j_call: TRBJ1-5; v_call: TRBV2; d_call: .; cdr3_aa: CASGQEGQPQHF
j_call: TRBJ2-5; v_call: TRBV18; d_call: .; cdr3_aa: CASSPRGRQETQYF
j_call: TRBJ1-2; v_call: TRBV5-6; d_call: .; cdr3_aa: CASRSLTQTGADGYTF
j_call: TRBJ1-5; v_call: TRBV3-1/TRBV3-2; d_call: TRBD1; cdr3_aa: CASSQWTGGQPQHF
j_call: TRBJ2-2; v_call: TRBV18; d_call: .; cdr3_aa: CASSPPSRVNGELFF
j_call: TRBJ2-3; v_call: TRBV12-3/TRBV12-4; d_call: .; cdr3_aa: CASRPLATDTQYF